The sequence of this T cell receptor beta chain was determined in a study of T cell changes during pregnancy in multiple sclerosis. Data came from immunoSEQ multiplex PCR; TCRdb stores just in-frame clones and leaves some out. The sample lists about 40,000 clones, around 90% occurring once. The CDR3 length is 13 residues. V was cut by 9 bases and J by 3 bases, with 14 bases left in between. Germline V CDR1 and CDR2: SGHAT, FQNNGV. The genes are TRBV11-2 and TRBJ1-2, with D possibly matching TRBD1 (6 bases). Material: peripheral blood, obtained in the first trimester of pregnancy. The receptor was isolated from a female donor in good health, enrolled as a control in a pregnancy study. The CDR3 region is CASRGGKDYGYTF. CDR3 DNA: TGTGCCAGTCGGGGGGGCAAGGACTATGGCTACACCTTC.